This TCR beta chain appears in the sequencing data of a study of T cells in Graves' hyperthyroidism and ophthalmopathy. At least ten counts were recorded for this clonotype. Authors of the study amplified TCR beta CDR3 regions from RNA transcripts. HTBI primers drove first-round RT-PCR of the TCR CDR3. Using its own MiXCR run on the multiplex PCR reads, TCRdb lists one record per CDR3 protein. This sample yields over 700,000 distinct CDR3 sequences, of which around 39% are seen a single time; 8% to 9% belongs to the top ten. Germline CDR1 and CDR2: DFQATT and SNEGSKA (reference sequence). Trimming took off 4 bases at V and 0 bases at J, with 15 bases between the two ends. The CDR3 is 15 residues long.

This TCR derives from a man between 18 and 29 years old with Graves' hyperthyroidism. The genes are TRBV20-1 and TRBJ1-2, with D possibly TRBD1 on 6 matching bases. Material for sequencing was blood. CDR3 residues: CSATTGQMTNYGYTF. Written as DNA, the CDR3 is TGCAGTGCTACCACCGGACAGATGACTAACTATGGCTACACCTTC.